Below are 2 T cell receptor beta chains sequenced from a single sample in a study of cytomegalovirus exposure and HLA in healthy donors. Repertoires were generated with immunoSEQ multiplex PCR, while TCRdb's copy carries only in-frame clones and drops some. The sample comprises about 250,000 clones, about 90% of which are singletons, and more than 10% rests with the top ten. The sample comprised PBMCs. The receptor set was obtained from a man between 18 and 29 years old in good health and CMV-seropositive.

As DNA, the CDR3 is TGTGCCAGCAGCAATTTAGGGGCTAGCGAAAACATTCAGTACTTC. Amino acid sequence: CASSNLGASENIQYF. The rearrangement uses TRBV11-2 and TRBJ2-4, with D perhaps matching TRBD2 (6 bases). CDR3 length: 15 residues. V shed 5 bases and J shed 5 bases, with 16 bases lying between them. Germline V lookup: CDR1 SGHAT, CDR2 FQNNGV.

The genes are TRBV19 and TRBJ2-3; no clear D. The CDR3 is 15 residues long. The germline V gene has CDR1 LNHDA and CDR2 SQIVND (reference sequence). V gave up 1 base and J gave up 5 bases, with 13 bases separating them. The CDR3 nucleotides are TGTGCCAGTAGTATAGGGGGTACGGGCATAGATACGCAGTATTTT. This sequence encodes CASSIGGTGIDTQYF.